This record concerns one T cell receptor beta chain sequence. What it recognizes is unknown. The sample comes from a study of early T cells in non-severe SARS-CoV-2 infection. Turning to the study itself: Sequenced bulk RNA came from whole blood that was unsorted, and chains were unpaired.

Study-wide results and caveats: Matches to VDJdb favored anti-spike CD8 responses and missed private and CD4 specificities.

TCRdb passed the 5' RACE reads through MiXCR, listing each CDR3 protein once. The sample has about 99,000 distinct CDR3 sequences; around a sixth are singletons. The CDR3 has 15 residues. Trimming removed 1 base at V and 0 bases at J, with 9 bases between. Germline CDR1 reads SEHNR; CDR2 reads FQNEAQ (reference sequence). The sequence was collected from an adult who was a healthcare worker with PCR-confirmed SARS-CoV-2 infection or an uninfected control (not recorded which). The chain links TRBV7-9 to TRBJ1-1, with D maybe TRBD1 (5 bases). Sequences were obtained from whole blood. The CDR3 region has the DNA TGTGCCAGCAGCTTAGGGGGACGGATGAACACTGAAGCTTTCTTT. This codes for CASSLGGRMNTEAFF.